Sequencing of this T cell receptor (beta chain) was carried out in a study of vaccination and CD4 T cells after COVID-19. Oncomine TCR Beta short-read sequencing was applied to DNA from cultured CD4+ T cells. One entry per CDR3 protein, called by TCRdb with MiXCR from the PCR reads. The table has more than 12,000 distinct CDR3 sequences, just over 20% seen once. Specified treatment: approximately 9-day PBMC culture with coronavirus spike peptide pools or control peptides (ViraFEST assay). About this clonotype: Antigen: not known.

This sequence originates from a human donor who received a COVID-19 vaccine. The sequencing here drew on CD4+ T cells from blood, cultured in vitro, taken before SARS-CoV-2 vaccination.

This chain's CDR3 is CASSLEQSTPLHF. The CDR3 nucleotides read TGTGCCAGCAGCTTAGAACAGTCGACACCCCTCCACTTT. The chain joins TRBV7-2 to TRBJ1-6; D uncertain. V was pared by 1 base and J by 11 bases, with 9 bases between. In germline, CDR1 is SGHTA, CDR2 FQGNSA. This CDR3 spans 13 amino acids.